What follows describes a single TCR beta chain. Its antigen is as yet unknown. Molecules of cDNA were individually given unique molecular identifiers that were attached to them. TCRdb fed the 5' RACE reads into MiXCR, producing one record per CDR3 protein. The sample has around 89,000 distinct CDR3 sequences, 14% to 15% seen once. These data originate in a study of early T cells in non-severe SARS-CoV-2 infection. On the study more broadly: RNA in bulk from unsorted whole blood was sequenced, and chains were unpaired.

Study findings and constraints: CD4 and private specificities were missed by VDJdb matching, which favored anti-spike CD8 responses.

Sequenced sample: whole blood. This receptor was obtained from an adult who was a healthcare worker with PCR-confirmed SARS-CoV-2 infection or an uninfected control (not recorded which).

The chain's CDR3 is CASSRRRDGLTQYF. DNA of the CDR3: TGTGCCAGCAGCCGCCGCCGGGACGGGCTGACCCAGTACTTC. The V call is TRBV7-8, the J call TRBJ2-5; D is tentatively TRBD1 or TRBD2 (5 bases each). V was cut by 5 bases and J by 7 bases, with 17 bases left in between. Germline loops: CDR1 SGHVS, CDR2 FQNEAQ. This CDR3 comprises 14 residues. The complete variable domain, with remaining parts taken from reference TRBV7-8 and TRBJ2-5, reads GAGVSQSPRYKVAKRGQDVALRCDPISGHVSLFWYQQALGQGPEFLTYFQNEAQLDKSGLPSDRFFAERPEGSVSTLKIQRTQQEDSAVYLCASSRRRDGLTQYFGPGTRLLVL.